Listed here are 5 T cell receptor beta chains from one sample, sequenced in a study of blood T cells in healthy people across ages. Alongside a J-beta primer mix, a sample-barcoded 5' primer served in a second PCR lasting about 7 to 11 cycles. Using its own MiXCR run on the 5' RACE reads, TCRdb lists one record per CDR3 protein. This sample has 1,500,000 or so distinct CDR3 sequences; approximately 59% occur once, and the top ten carry roughly 6.3%. Sequences were obtained from blood. Receptor source: a man between 18 and 35 years old in good health.

V is TRBV7-9 and J is TRBJ2-5, with TRBD2 matching 9 bases. The closer fit of TRBJ2-7 to the DNA end suggests the J call may be wrong. The CDR3 sequence is 15 residues long. CDR1 is SEHNR, CDR2 FQNEAQ, per germline (reference sequence). The DNA of the CDR3 is TGTGCCAGCAGCTTCTTCCAGCGGGGGGCCTACGAGCAGTACTTC. This encodes CASSFFQRGAYEQYF.

A few counts support this clonotype. The chain uses TRBV11-2 and TRBJ2-7; D might be TRBD1 (6 bases). V gave up 9 bases and J gave up 2 bases, with 11 bases separating them. The germline V gene has CDR1 SGHAT and CDR2 FQNNGV. This CDR3 contains 12 residues. The CDR3: CASEAGAYEQYF. Written as DNA, the CDR3 is TGTGCCAGTGAAGCAGGGGCCTACGAGCAGTACTTC.

This clonotype showed up just once. This chain connects TRBV11-1 to TRBJ2-3, with 11 nucleotides matching TRBD2. V shed 4 bases, J shed 3 bases, and the junction held 15 bases outside the gene matches. CDR3 length: 19 residues. Germline-derived CDR1 and CDR2 are SGHAT and FQDESV (reference sequence). The CDR3 region is CASSSGLAGTYRVTDTQYF. The CDR3 DNA is TGTGCCAGCAGCTCTGGACTAGCGGGTACATACCGGGTGACAGATACGCAGTATTTT.

In the case of this clonotype: This could be a read error, since a much larger clone is one nucleotide away. This sequence joins TRBV2 and TRBJ2-3; D not resolved. Germline V gene lookup returns CDR1 SNHLY and CDR2 FYNNEI. V was trimmed by 7 bases and J by 4 bases, leaving 3 bases between them. This CDR3 is built from 10 residues. CDR3 loop: CASIADTQYF. The CDR3 nucleotides read TGTGCCAGCATAGCAGATACGCAGTATTTT.

In DNA form, the CDR3 reads TGCAGTGCTACATCGGAACCCGGGGTAAACAATGAGCAGTTCTTC. It encodes CSATSEPGVNNEQFF. The chain recombines TRBV20-1 with TRBJ2-1, with D maybe TRBD2 (5 bases). V was pared by 4 bases and J by 5 bases, with 18 bases between. CDR1 and CDR2 from the germline V gene are DFQATT and SNEGSKA (reference sequence). This CDR3 spans 15 amino acids.